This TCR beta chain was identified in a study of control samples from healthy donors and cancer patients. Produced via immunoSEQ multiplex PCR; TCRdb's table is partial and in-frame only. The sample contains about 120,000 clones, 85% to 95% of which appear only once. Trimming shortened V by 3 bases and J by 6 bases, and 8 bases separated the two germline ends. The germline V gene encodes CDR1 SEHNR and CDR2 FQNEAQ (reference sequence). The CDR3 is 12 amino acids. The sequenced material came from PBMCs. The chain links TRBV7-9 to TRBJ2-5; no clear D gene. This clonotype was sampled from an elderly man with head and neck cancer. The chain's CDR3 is CASSFDSQTQYF. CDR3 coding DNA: TGTGCCAGCAGCTTTGACTCTCAGACCCAGTACTTC. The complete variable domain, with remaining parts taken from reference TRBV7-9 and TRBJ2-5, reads DTGVSQNPRHKITKRGQNVTFRCDPISEHNRLYWYRQTLGQGPEFLTYFQNEAQLEKSRLLSDRFSAERPKGSFSTLEIQRTEQGDSAMYLCASSFDSQTQYFGPGTRLLVL.